Detailed here is one T cell receptor (beta chain). In germline, CDR1 is MNHEY, CDR2 SVGEGT. The CDR3 runs to 16 residues. This sample was included in a study of monozygotic twins with inflammatory bowel disease. Following a re-call of the 5' RACE reads, TCRdb has one entry per CDR3 protein and lacks DNA. This table lists 300,000 to 350,000 distinct CDR3 sequences. This sequence originates from a human donor with ulcerative colitis or Crohn's disease, or a healthy co-twin of an affected twin (not recorded which). Sequenced sample: blood. This rearrangement joins TRBV6-2 or TRBV6-3 to TRBJ2-1; the TRBD1 assignment by TCRdb is unverifiable without DNA. The CDR3 reads CASSYGDRGTYNEQFF.